This T cell receptor (beta chain) was observed in a study of cytomegalovirus exposure and HLA in healthy donors. A multiplex PCR was run with 60 Vbeta primers and 13 Jbeta primers. Produced via immunoSEQ multiplex PCR; TCRdb's table is partial and in-frame only. Of about 190,000 clones in the sample, about four fifths were seen once. The count of this clone is one. The antigen remains undetermined. Study-wide results and caveats: CMV serostatus was the sole immune exposure data available. A few CMV-associated chains were confirmed in vitro to be specific for CMV antigens. Further analysis, carried out later, found HLA-associated TCR beta chains more clonally expanded than equally common other chains. Among CMV-associated TCR beta chains, most appeared HLA-restricted in a later analysis.

This CDR3 has 12 residues. Trimming removed 7 bases from V and 5 bases from J, with 11 bases in between. Germline-derived CDR1 and CDR2 are SNHLY and FYNNEI. Sequenced input: PBMCs. The chain links TRBV2 to TRBJ1-1; D ambiguous. This receptor was identified in a boy younger than 18 in good health and CMV-seronegative. CDR3 sequence: CASKSLSTEAFF. CDR3 DNA: TGTGCCAGCAAGTCCTTGAGTACTGAAGCTTTCTTT.